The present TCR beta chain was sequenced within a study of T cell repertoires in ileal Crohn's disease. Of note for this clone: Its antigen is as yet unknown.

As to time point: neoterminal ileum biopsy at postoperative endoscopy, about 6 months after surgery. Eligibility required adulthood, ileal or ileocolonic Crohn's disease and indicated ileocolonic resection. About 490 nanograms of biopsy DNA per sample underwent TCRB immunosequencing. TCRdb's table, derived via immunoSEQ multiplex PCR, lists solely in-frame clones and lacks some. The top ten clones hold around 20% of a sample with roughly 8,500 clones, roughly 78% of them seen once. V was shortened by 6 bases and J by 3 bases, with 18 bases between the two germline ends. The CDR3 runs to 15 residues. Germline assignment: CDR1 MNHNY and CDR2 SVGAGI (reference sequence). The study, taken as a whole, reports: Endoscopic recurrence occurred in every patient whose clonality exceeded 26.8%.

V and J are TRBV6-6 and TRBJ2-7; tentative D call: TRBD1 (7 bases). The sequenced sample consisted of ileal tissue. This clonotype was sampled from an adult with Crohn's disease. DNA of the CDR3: TGTGCCAGCAGCCCTCGACAGGGAGGCCACTACGAGCAGTACTTC. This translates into CASSPRQGGHYEQYF.